Following are 18 T cell receptor beta chains from one sample sequenced in a study of cytomegalovirus exposure and HLA in healthy donors. Primers: 60 Vbeta forward and 13 Jbeta reverse. The method was immunoSEQ multiplex PCR; TCRdb's version includes in-frame clones alone and lacks a portion of them. Listed are over 200,000 clones; roughly 0.89% falls within the top ten. Sequences were obtained from PBMCs. All receptors derive from a young woman in good health and CMV-seropositive.

The chain links TRBV5-1 to TRBJ2-7; D may be TRBD1 (6 bases). The ends were cut back, 3 bases at V and 5 bases at J, with 12 bases in the middle. This CDR3 region has 13 residues. The germline CDR1 and CDR2 sequences are SGHRS and YFSETQ. The CDR3 DNA sequence: TGCGCCAGCAGCTCGAGACAGGCCGACGAGCAGTACTTC. Translation: CASSSRQADEQYF.

This sequence joins TRBV7-9 and TRBJ2-2, with a weak D call TRBD2 (5 bases). Trimming stripped 1 base from V and 2 bases from J, with 11 bases between. The CDR3 covers 16 residues. CDR1 and CDR2 (germline): SEHNR, FQNEAQ (reference sequence). CDR3 nucleotides: TGTGCCAGCAGCTTAGAGGCGGGCGCAAACACCGGGGAGCTGTTTTTT. Its translation: CASSLEAGANTGELFF.

The J gene is TRBJ2-7, the V gene TRBV15; tentatively, D is TRBD1 (5 bases). CDR1 and CDR2 (germline): LNHNV, YYDKDF (reference sequence). Trimming left V 1 base short and J 3 bases short, with 7 bases between. This CDR3 has 13 residues. The CDR3 loop reads CATSRGGIYEQYF. The CDR3 DNA sequence: TGTGCCACCAGCAGAGGGGGCATCTACGAGCAGTACTTC.

V gene TRBV5-1 combines with J gene TRBJ1-1; 7 bases are a match to TRBD1. Germline loops: CDR1 SGHRS, CDR2 YFSETQ. The CDR3 is made up of 15 amino acids. V was pared by 1 base and J by 2 bases, with 5 bases of the junction left unmatched. CDR3 residues: CASSLFTGANTEAFF. CDR3 nucleotide sequence: TGCGCCAGCAGCTTGTTCACAGGGGCCAACACTGAAGCTTTCTTT. The full variable domain, completed using reference TRBV5-1 and TRBJ1-1, is KAGVTQTPRYLIKTRGQQVTLSCSPISGHRSVSWYQQTPGQGLQFLFEYFSETQRNKGNFPGRFSGRQFSNSRSEMNVSTLELGDSALYLCASSLFTGANTEAFFGQGTRLTVV.

J is TRBJ2-6 and V is TRBV11-2, with D possibly TRBD2 on 5 matching bases. The V end was cut by 2 bases, the J end by 0 bases, with 11 bases between. Germline V gene data show CDR1 as SGHAT and CDR2 as FQNNGV. CDR3 length: 17 amino acids. The CDR3 nucleotides read TGTGCCAGCAGCTTAAGGACTTACCGCTCTGGGGCCAACGTCCTGACTTTC. It translates to CASSLRTYRSGANVLTF.

The V and J genes are TRBV29-1 and TRBJ1-1; weak D call: TRBD1 (6 bases). There are 12 residues in the CDR3. Deletions cut 7 bases from V and 8 bases from J, with 17 bases between. The germline gives CDR1 SQVTM, CDR2 ANQGSEA. The CDR3 nucleotides read TGCAGCGCGGCCACGGACAGAGGGGAAGCTTTCTTT. Translating gives CSAATDRGEAFF.

V gene TRBV10-3 combines with J gene TRBJ1-2, with D perhaps TRBD1 (5 bases). The CDR3 has 13 amino acids. The germline V gene encodes CDR1 ENHRY and CDR2 SYGVKD. The V and J ends lost 3 bases and 10 bases respectively, with 15 bases between them. This CDR3 reads CAISEPGLWDYTF. CDR3 in DNA: TGTGCCATCAGTGAACCGGGACTTTGGGACTACACCTTC.

The chain employs TRBV18 and TRBJ2-6, with no clear D. The CDR3 is made up of 13 amino acids. Germline assignment: CDR1 KGHSH and CDR2 LQKENI. V lost 10 bases, J lost 1 base, and 8 bases lay in between. In nucleotides, the CDR3 is TGTGCCACCTCCGTTTCTGGGGCCAACGTCCTGACTTTC. Encoded protein: CATSVSGANVLTF.

J is TRBJ2-7 and V is TRBV10-2, with 11 bases identical to TRBD2. Germline trimming cut 3 bases from V and 4 bases from J; bases unmatched to any gene: 11. The CDR3 spans 17 residues. Germline V CDR1 and CDR2: WSHSY, SAAADI. The CDR3 reads CASSDSFIAGGPYEQYF. Here the CDR3 DNA reads TGCGCCAGCAGTGACTCATTTATAGCGGGAGGGCCTTACGAGCAGTACTTC.

V and J are TRBV4-3 and TRBJ2-1; 10 nucleotides align to TRBD2. V lost 1 base and J lost 7; bases outside the gene matches: 16. In germline, CDR1 is LGHNA, CDR2 YSLEER. This CDR3 region has 19 residues. The CDR3 here is CASSQVFLASGSWVNEQFF. Written as DNA, the CDR3 is TGCGCCAGCAGCCAAGTATTCTTGGCTAGCGGGAGCTGGGTAAATGAGCAGTTCTTC.

The chain joins TRBV5-4 to TRBJ2-2, with D maybe TRBD1 (7 bases). With 6 bases removed from V and 8 bases from J, the gap between germline ends came to 23 bases. CDR3 length: 16 amino acids. CDR1 and CDR2 (germline): SGHNT, YYREEE (reference sequence). CDR3 sequence reads: CASTDGGSGGYGELFF. In nucleotides, the CDR3 is TGTGCCAGCACCGACGGCGGGTCAGGGGGGTATGGGGAGCTGTTTTTT. The full variable domain, in which reference TRBV5-4 and TRBJ2-2 provide the parts outside the CDR3, is ETGVTQSPTHLIKTRGQQVTLRCSSQSGHNTVSWYQQALGQGPQFIFQYYREEENGRGNFPPRFSGLQFPNYSSELNVNALELDDSALYLCASTDGGSGGYGELFFGEGSRLTVL.

The chain links TRBV6-6 to TRBJ1-3; D not resolved. Looked up from germline, CDR1 is MNHNY and CDR2 is SVGAGI (reference sequence). Trimming shortened V by 0 bases and J by 1 base, and 10 bases separated the two germline ends. This CDR3 region has 16 residues. CDR3 loop: CASSYSPGSSGNTIYF. The CDR3 nucleotides read TGTGCCAGCAGTTACTCGCCGGGATCTTCTGGAAACACCATATATTTT.

The chain links TRBV7-2 to TRBJ1-4; 8 bases line up with TRBD1. With 2 bases clipped from V and 8 bases from J, the junction kept 7 bases outside the gene matches. Per the germline V gene, CDR1 is SGHTA and CDR2 is FQGNSA. The CDR3 consists of 15 residues. The CDR3 sequence is CASSLRRQGREKLFF. Written as DNA, the CDR3 is TGTGCCAGCAGCTTACGGAGACAGGGGCGGGAAAAACTGTTTTTT. Using reference TRBV7-2 and TRBJ1-4 for the parts outside the CDR3, the full variable domain is GAGVSQSPSNKVTEKGKDVELRCDPISGHTALYWYRQSLGQGLEFLIYFQGNSAPDKSGLPSDRFSAERTGGSVSTLTIQRTQQEDSAVYLCASSLRRQGREKLFFGSGTQLSVL.

J is TRBJ2-1 and V is TRBV30; a possible D gene is TRBD2 (5 bases). The CDR3 loop spans 12 amino acids. Trimming shortened V by 2 bases and J by 10 bases, and 12 bases separated the two germline ends. Germline CDR1 is GTSNPN and CDR2 is SVGIG (reference sequence). In DNA form, the CDR3 reads TGTGCCTGGAGTCCGACGGGGTCGGAGCAGTTCTTC. This codes for CAWSPTGSEQFF.

This chain joins TRBV19 and TRBJ1-6; 7 bases are shared with TRBD1. The junction had 2 bases not matched to a gene; V was cut back by 5 bases and J by 1 base. Germline assignment: CDR1 LNHDA and CDR2 SQIVND (reference sequence). The CDR3 spans 15 residues. CDR3 sequence: CASSDRVSYNSPLHF. In DNA, the CDR3 is TGTGCCAGTAGTGACAGGGTTTCCTATAATTCACCCCTCCACTTT.

V usage is TRBV7-8 and J usage is TRBJ1-1; 9 bases are a match to TRBD1. Germline assignment: CDR1 SGHVS and CDR2 FQNEAQ. This CDR3 is 14 amino acids long. V gave up 5 bases and J gave up 1 base; unmatched junction bases: 2. The CDR3 DNA follows: TGTGCCAGCAGCCCGGACAGGGGGAACACTGAAGCTTTCTTT. Amino acids: CASSPDRGNTEAFF.

As DNA, the CDR3 is TGTGCCTGGAAACAGGGGCTTATGACTAATGAAAAACTGTTTTTT. It encodes CAWKQGLMTNEKLFF. The V gene is TRBV30, the J gene TRBJ1-4, with 7 positions matching TRBD1. CDR1 is GTSNPN and CDR2 is SVGIG in the germline V gene (reference sequence). The CDR3 spans 15 residues. The V and J ends lost 4 bases and 2 bases, in that order; junction bases with no gene match: 7.

This chain joins TRBV9 and TRBJ1-6, with 9 bases fitting TRBD1. The CDR3 has 15 amino acids. Per germline, CDR1 SGDLS and CDR2 YYNGEE. V was pared by 3 bases and J by 7 bases, with 5 bases of the junction left unmatched. The CDR3 DNA is TGTGCCAGCAGCGAGAGACAGGGGGTCAATTCACCCCTCCACTTT. This translates into CASSERQGVNSPLHF.